This entry lists 15 T cell receptor beta chains sequenced from one sample in a study of post-analysis software for immune sequencing data. cDNA libraries for TCR beta contained unique molecular identifiers. TCRdb re-derived calls from the PCR reads in MiXCR, one entry per CDR3 protein. The data show 550,000 to 700,000 distinct CDR3 sequences, roughly 46% seen once. Antigens of these TCRs are unknown. The study, taken as a whole, reports: Roughly five TRBV segments appeared more often in patients than in controls, and TRBV5-6, TRBV5-1 and TRBV20-1 were among these.

Sequencing was performed on blood. These receptors all come from a girl aged 10 to 17 with multiple sclerosis.

At least ten counts were recorded for this clonotype. The V call is TRBV6-4, the J call TRBJ2-1; 9 bases are a match to TRBD1. Trimming at V came to 0 bases and at J to 3 bases, leaving 0 bases not matched to a gene. The CDR3 contains 15 residues. The germline V gene has CDR1 MRHNA and CDR2 SNTAGT. The CDR3 protein is CASSDSTGGYNEQFF. The CDR3 region has the DNA TGTGCCAGCAGTGACTCGACAGGGGGCTACAATGAGCAGTTCTTC.

This clonotype has more than one count but fewer than ten. The chain uses TRBV7-6 and TRBJ2-7, with 13 nucleotides matching TRBD2. The germline gives CDR1 SGHVS, CDR2 FNYEAQ. Unmatched junction bases numbered 7, after V lost 2 bases and J lost 0 bases. This CDR3 region has 18 residues. The CDR3 protein is CASSLRLAGGPSSYEQYF. As DNA, the CDR3 is TGTGCCAGCAGCTTACGACTAGCGGGGGGCCCAAGCTCCTACGAGCAGTACTTC.

The V and J genes are TRBV7-9 and TRBJ2-4; 7 nucleotides match TRBD2. This CDR3 contains 16 residues. From germline, CDR1 is SEHNR and CDR2 FQNEAQ (reference sequence). J gave up 6 bases and V 5 bases, and 13 bases lay outside the gene matches. The CDR3 sequence is CASSSPLGRVLNIQYF. CDR3 in DNA: TGTGCCAGCAGCAGTCCCCTAGGGAGGGTTTTAAACATTCAGTACTTC.

This clonotype was counted a few times. The genes are TRBV5-1 and TRBJ2-5, with 7 bases lining up with TRBD2. CDR3 length: 15 amino acids. The germline CDR1 and CDR2 sequences are SGHRS and YFSETQ. The V segment lost 1 base and the J segment 1 base; nucleotides outside the gene matches: 4. The CDR3 region is CASSLTRGSQETQYF. The CDR3 nucleotides read TGCGCCAGCAGCTTGACGCGGGGGAGCCAAGAGACCCAGTACTTC. Complete variable domain (other parts from reference TRBV5-1 and TRBJ2-5): KAGVTQTPRYLIKTRGQQVTLSCSPISGHRSVSWYQQTPGQGLQFLFEYFSETQRNKGNFPGRFSGRQFSNSRSEMNVSTLELGDSALYLCASSLTRGSQETQYFGPGTRLLVL.

About this clonotype itself: Relative to the germline gene, one junction end is altered; a read error may explain this. The rearrangement joins TRBV6-1 to TRBJ2-1, with TRBD2 matching over 16 bases. The CDR3 sequence is 19 residues long. Germline CDR1 and CDR2: MNHNS and SASEGT. The CDR3 coding sequence is TGTACCAGCAGTGACCCGGGACTAGCGGGGGGGTCTTCGTGGGATGAGCAGTTCTTC. Translated, it gives CTSSDPGLAGGSSWDEQFF.

The rearrangement uses TRBV12-3 or TRBV12-4 and TRBJ2-7; D is ambiguous. The CDR3 is 15 amino acids. V was trimmed by 5 bases and J by 2 bases, leaving 16 bases between them. CDR3 sequence: CASSPISGTPYEQYF. The CDR3 DNA sequence: TGTGCCAGCAGTCCAATATCCGGAACTCCCTACGAGCAGTACTTC.

This clonotype was picked up a small number of times. V and J are TRBV12-3 or TRBV12-4 and TRBJ1-6; the match to TRBD1 covers 7 bases. J gave up 6 bases and V 5 bases, and 7 bases lay outside the gene matches. The CDR3 loop spans 15 amino acids. The CDR3 reads CASSPEGASNSPLHF. As DNA, the CDR3 is TGTGCCAGCAGTCCTGAGGGGGCCAGTAATTCACCCCTCCACTTT.

The chain is built from TRBV12-3 or TRBV12-4 and TRBJ1-5, with 10 bases matching TRBD1. This CDR3 is built from 16 residues. V dropped 5 bases and J dropped 3; count of bases not matched to a gene: 7. CDR3 region: CASSTTGTGANQPQHF. CDR3 DNA sequence: TGTGCCAGCAGTACAACCGGGACAGGGGCCAATCAGCCCCAGCATTTT.

CDR3 protein: CSARGTGRNNEQFF. CDR3 nucleotide sequence: TGCAGTGCTAGGGGGACAGGGAGAAACAATGAGCAGTTCTTC. The chain joins TRBV20-1 to TRBJ2-1; 9 nucleotides match TRBD1. Unmatched junction bases numbered 5, after V lost 3 bases and J lost 5 bases. This CDR3 has 14 amino acids. Per the germline V gene, CDR1 is DFQATT and CDR2 is SNEGSKA (reference sequence).

The table lists this clonotype with a few counts. The V and J genes are TRBV7-9 and TRBJ2-6; D not certain. The V end lost 4 bases, the J end lost 2 bases, and 9 bases lay between the germline ends. Germline-derived CDR1 and CDR2 are SEHNR and FQNEAQ (reference sequence). The CDR3 runs 15 residues. The CDR3 nucleotides read TGTGCCAGCAGCTCCAGTCGAGCTGGGGCCAACGTCCTGACTTTC. The encoded protein is CASSSSRAGANVLTF.

This clonotype was seen a handful of times. The CDR3: CASSLRDSRNYGYTF. The DNA for the CDR3 is TGTGCCAGCAGTCTTCGGGACAGCCGTAACTATGGCTACACCTTC. The J gene is TRBJ1-2, the V gene TRBV12-3 or TRBV12-4; 7 nucleotides agree with TRBD1. This CDR3 is built from 15 residues. Trimming at V came to 5 bases and at J to 1 base, leaving 7 bases not matched to a gene.

J is TRBJ1-5 and V is TRBV10-3; D is undetermined. V shed 6 bases and J shed 7 bases, with 13 bases lying between them. The CDR3 consists of 13 residues. The germline V gene has CDR1 ENHRY and CDR2 SYGVKD. CDR3 in amino acids: CAISPGADQPQHF. The CDR3 bases are TGTGCCATCAGCCCCGGAGCGGACCAGCCCCAGCATTTT.

This clonotype was seen once. The genes are TRBV20-1 and TRBJ2-7, with 7 bases aligning to TRBD1. This CDR3 comprises 13 residues. V gave up 8 bases and J gave up 3 bases; unmatched junction bases: 10. Germline V gene data show CDR1 as DFQATT and CDR2 as SNEGSKA (reference sequence). This chain's CDR3 is CSYLGTEVYEQYF. CDR3 bases: TGCAGTTACCTCGGGACAGAGGTCTACGAGCAGTACTTC.

This clonotype was seen a few times. J is TRBJ2-5 and V is TRBV20-1, with TRBD2 matching 13 bases. V shed 6 bases and J 5 bases; nucleotides not matched to a gene: 9. Germline CDR1 is DFQATT and CDR2 is SNEGSKA (reference sequence). This CDR3 has 15 residues. CDR3 nucleotide sequence: TGCAGTGCGCTGGCACTAGCGGGGGGGCCTGAGACCCAGTACTTC. Translation gives CSALALAGGPETQYF.

This clonotype has a handful of counts. V gene TRBV7-3 combines with J gene TRBJ1-1; D may be TRBD1 (5 bases). The CDR3 totals 14 residues. V dropped 5 bases and J dropped 0 bases, with 10 bases sitting between them. Germline CDR1 and CDR2: SGHTA and FQGTGA. This chain's CDR3 is CASSLQQVNTEAFF. Here the CDR3 DNA reads TGTGCCAGCAGCCTACAACAGGTGAACACTGAAGCTTTCTTT.